The clone carrying this T cell receptor (beta chain) was seen only a few times. Generated by immunoSEQ multiplex PCR, the TCRdb table keeps only in-frame clones and is missing some. The sample consists of about 160,000 clones, 65% to 90% of them appearing once. The sample comes from a study of blood T cell repertoires in COVID-19. Trimming removed 5 bases from V and 4 bases from J; junction bases left unmatched: 7. This CDR3 has 16 amino acids. CDR1 MNHEY and CDR2 SMNVEV come from the germline V gene (reference sequence). Sequencing was performed on peripheral blood. This chain uses TRBV27 with TRBJ2-1; TRBD1 matches 11 bases. This clonotype originated in a middle-aged woman with COVID-19, enrolled during active disease. CDR3 residues: CASSPPGQGAYNEQFF. CDR3 in DNA: TGTGCCAGCAGTCCCCCAGGACAGGGGGCGTACAATGAGCAGTTCTTC.